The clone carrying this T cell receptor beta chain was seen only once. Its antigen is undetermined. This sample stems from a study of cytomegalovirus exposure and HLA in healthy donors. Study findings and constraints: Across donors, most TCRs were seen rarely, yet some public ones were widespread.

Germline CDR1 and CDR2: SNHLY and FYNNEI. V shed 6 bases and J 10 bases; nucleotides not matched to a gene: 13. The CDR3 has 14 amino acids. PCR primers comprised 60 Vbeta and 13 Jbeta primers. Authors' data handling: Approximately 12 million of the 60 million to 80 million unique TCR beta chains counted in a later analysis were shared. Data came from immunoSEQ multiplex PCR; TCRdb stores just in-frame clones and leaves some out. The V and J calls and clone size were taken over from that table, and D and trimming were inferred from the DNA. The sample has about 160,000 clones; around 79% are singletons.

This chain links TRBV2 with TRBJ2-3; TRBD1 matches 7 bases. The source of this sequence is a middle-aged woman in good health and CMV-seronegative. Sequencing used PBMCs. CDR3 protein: CASSDRERYSSQYF. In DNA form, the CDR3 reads TGTGCCAGCAGCGACAGGGAAAGGTACTCGTCGCAGTATTTT.